One T cell receptor beta chain is described in this entry. The antigen is undetermined. This record comes from a study of beta chain features in type 1 diabetes. Study-wide points: TCRB CDR3s were moderately but significantly shorter in Type 1 diabetes patients in all four CD4+ subsets. Using cDNA template may skew counts toward highly expressing activated cells.

What was sequenced were expressed TCRB transcripts, since all of the isolated RNA had been reverse transcribed. Sequencing used immunoSEQ multiplex PCR; TCRdb keeps in-frame clones, though not all of them. Of 250,000 to 300,000 clones listed, roughly a quarter were seen once; the top ten hold 0.012%. This CDR3 is 11 amino acids long. Germline V gene data show CDR1 as SNHLY and CDR2 as FYNNEI. Trimming stripped 5 bases from V and 4 bases from J, with 6 bases between. The sequencing input was naive CD4+ T cells from blood. V and J are TRBV2 and TRBJ2-7; TRBD1 is a possible D gene (5 bases). The receptor's source is a woman between 25 and 40 years old with type 1 diabetes. This CDR3 reads CASSTGYEQYF. CDR3 in DNA: TGTGCCAGCAGTACAGGTTACGAGCAGTACTTC.